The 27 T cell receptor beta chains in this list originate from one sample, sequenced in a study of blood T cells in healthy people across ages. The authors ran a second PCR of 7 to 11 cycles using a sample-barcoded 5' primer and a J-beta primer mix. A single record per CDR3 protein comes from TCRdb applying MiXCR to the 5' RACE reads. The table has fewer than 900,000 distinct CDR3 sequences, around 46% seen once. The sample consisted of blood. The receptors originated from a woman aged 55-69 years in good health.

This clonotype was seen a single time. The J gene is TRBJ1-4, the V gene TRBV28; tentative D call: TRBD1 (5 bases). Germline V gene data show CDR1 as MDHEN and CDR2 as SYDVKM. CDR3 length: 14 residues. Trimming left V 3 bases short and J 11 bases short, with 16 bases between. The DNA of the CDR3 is TGTGCCAGCAGTTTCCATGAGTTCAGGGTGAAACTGTTTTTT. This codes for CASSFHEFRVKLFF.

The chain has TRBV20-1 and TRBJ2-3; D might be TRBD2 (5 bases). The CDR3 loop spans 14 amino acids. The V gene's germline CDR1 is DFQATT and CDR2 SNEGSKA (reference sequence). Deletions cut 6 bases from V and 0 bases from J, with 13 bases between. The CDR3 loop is CSAVGSVSTDTQYF. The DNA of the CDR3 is TGCAGTGCCGTAGGGAGCGTTAGCACAGATACGCAGTATTTT.

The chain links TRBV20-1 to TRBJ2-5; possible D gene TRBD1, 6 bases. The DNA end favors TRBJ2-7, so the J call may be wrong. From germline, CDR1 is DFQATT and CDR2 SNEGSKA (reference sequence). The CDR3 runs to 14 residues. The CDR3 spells CSAESTTGRHEQYF. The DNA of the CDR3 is TGCAGTGCCGAGTCCACTACAGGGCGACACGAGCAGTACTTC.

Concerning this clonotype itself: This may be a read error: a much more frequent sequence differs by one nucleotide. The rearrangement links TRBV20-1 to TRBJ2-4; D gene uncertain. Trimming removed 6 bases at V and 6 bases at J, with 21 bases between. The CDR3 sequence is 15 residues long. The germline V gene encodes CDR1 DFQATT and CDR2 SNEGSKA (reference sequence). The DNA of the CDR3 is TGCAGTGCCGCGGCCGCGGAGAAGAATAGAAACATTCAGTACTTC. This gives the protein CSAAAAEKNRNIQYF.

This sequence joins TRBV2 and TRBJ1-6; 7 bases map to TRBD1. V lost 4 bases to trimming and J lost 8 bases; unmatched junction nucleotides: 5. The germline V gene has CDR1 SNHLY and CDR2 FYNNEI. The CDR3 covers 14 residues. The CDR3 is CASSATGNHSPLHF. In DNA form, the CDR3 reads TGTGCCAGCAGTGCGACAGGGAACCATTCACCCCTCCACTTT.

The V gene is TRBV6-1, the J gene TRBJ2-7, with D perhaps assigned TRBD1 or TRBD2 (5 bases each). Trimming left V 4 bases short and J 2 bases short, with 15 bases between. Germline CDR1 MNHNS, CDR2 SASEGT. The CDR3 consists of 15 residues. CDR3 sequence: CASSAQRGRAYEQYF. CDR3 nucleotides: TGTGCCAGCAGTGCCCAACGGGGCAGAGCCTACGAGCAGTACTTC.

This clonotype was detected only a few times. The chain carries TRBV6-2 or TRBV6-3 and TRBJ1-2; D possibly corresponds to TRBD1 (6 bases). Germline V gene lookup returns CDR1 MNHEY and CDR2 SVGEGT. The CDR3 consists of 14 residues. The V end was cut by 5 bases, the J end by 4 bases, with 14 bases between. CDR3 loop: CASSTRQDVYGYTF. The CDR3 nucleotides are TGTGCCAGCAGTACCCGACAGGACGTCTATGGCTACACCTTC.

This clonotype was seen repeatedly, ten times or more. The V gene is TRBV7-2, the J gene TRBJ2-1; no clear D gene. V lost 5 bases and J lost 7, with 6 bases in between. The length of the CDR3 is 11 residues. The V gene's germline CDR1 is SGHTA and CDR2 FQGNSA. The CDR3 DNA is TGTGCCAGCAGCCCTCAAAATGAGCAGTTCTTC. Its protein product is CASSPQNEQFF.

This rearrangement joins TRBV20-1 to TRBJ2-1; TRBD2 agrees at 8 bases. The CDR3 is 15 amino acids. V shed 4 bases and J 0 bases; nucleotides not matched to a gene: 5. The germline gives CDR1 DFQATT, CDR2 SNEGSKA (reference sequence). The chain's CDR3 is CSATGSGSSYNEQFF. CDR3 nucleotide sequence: TGCAGTGCTACCGGAAGCGGGAGCTCCTACAATGAGCAGTTCTTC.

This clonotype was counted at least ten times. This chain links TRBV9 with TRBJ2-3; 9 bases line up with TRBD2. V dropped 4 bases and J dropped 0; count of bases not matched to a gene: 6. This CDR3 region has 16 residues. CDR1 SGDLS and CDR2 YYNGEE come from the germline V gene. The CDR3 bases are TGTGCCAGCAGCCCATTAGCGGGGGCAAGCACAGATACGCAGTATTTT. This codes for CASSPLAGASTDTQYF.

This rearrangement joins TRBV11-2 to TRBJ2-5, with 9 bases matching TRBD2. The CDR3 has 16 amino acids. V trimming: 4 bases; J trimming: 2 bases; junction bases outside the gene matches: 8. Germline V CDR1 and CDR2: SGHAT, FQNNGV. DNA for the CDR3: TGTGCCAGCAGCTATAAGGCGGGAGGGCCTCAAGAGACCCAGTACTTC. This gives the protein CASSYKAGGPQETQYF.

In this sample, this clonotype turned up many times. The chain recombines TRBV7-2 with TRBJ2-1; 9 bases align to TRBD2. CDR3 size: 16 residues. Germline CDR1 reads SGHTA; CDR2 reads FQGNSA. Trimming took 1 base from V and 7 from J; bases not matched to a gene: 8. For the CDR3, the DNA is TGTGCCAGCAGCTTAGACGGTAGCGGGAGTAATAATGAGCAGTTCTTC. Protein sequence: CASSLDGSGSNNEQFF.

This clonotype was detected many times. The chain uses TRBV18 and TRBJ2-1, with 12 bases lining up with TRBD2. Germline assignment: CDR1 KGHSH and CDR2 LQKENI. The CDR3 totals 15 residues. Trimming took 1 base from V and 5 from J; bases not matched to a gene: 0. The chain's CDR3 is CASSPRLAGDNEQFF. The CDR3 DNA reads TGTGCCAGCTCACCACGACTAGCGGGAGACAATGAGCAGTTCTTC.

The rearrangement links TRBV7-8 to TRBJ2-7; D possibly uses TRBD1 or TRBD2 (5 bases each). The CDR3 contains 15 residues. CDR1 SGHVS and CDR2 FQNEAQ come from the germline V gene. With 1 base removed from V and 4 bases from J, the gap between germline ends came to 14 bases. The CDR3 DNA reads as TGTGCCAGCAGCTTAGTTACGGGGCTTCGATACGAGCAGTACTTC. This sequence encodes CASSLVTGLRYEQYF.

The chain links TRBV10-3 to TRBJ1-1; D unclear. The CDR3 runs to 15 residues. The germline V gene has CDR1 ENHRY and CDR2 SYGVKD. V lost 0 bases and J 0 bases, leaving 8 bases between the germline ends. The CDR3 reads CAISESQDLNTEAFF. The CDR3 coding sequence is TGTGCCATCAGTGAGTCCCAGGATTTGAACACTGAAGCTTTCTTT.

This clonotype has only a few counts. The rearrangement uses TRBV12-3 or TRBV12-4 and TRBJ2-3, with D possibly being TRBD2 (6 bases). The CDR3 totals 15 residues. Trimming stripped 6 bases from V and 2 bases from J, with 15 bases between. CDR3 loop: CASSTVPGLTDTQYF. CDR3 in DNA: TGTGCCAGCAGCACAGTCCCGGGACTCACAGATACGCAGTATTTT.

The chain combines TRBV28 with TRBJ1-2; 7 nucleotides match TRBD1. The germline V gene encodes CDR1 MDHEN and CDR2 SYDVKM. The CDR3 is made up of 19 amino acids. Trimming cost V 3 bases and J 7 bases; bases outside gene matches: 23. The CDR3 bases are TGTGCCAGCAGTTTTGGCTTCCTCTACTCGGGACAGCGGATGAGTGGCTACACCTTC. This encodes CASSFGFLYSGQRMSGYTF.

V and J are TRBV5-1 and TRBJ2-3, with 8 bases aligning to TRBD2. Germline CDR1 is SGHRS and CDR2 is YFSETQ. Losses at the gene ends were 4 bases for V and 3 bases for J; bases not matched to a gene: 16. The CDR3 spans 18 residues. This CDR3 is CASSPGLAGGTWTDTQYF. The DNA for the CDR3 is TGCGCCAGCAGCCCCGGACTAGCTGGGGGGACATGGACAGATACGCAGTATTTT.

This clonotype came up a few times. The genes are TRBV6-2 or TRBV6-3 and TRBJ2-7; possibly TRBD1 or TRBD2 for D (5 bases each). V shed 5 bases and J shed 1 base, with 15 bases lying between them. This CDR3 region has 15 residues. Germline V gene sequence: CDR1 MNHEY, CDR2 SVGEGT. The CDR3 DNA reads TGTGCCAGCAGTAGTACCGGGGCAGGGTCCTACGAGCAGTACTTC. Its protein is CASSSTGAGSYEQYF.

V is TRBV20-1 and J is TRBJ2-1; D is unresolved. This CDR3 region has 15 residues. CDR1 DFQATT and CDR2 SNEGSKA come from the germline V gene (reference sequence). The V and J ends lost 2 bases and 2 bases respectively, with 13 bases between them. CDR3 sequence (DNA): TGCAGTGCTAGATCCCAGTCCGGCGCCTACAATGAGCAGTTCTTC. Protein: CSARSQSGAYNEQFF.

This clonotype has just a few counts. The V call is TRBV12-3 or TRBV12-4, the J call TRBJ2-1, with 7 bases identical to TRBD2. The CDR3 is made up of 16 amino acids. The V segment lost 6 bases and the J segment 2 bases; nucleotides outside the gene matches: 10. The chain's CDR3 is CASRPTAGPTYNEQFF. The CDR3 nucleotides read TGTGCCAGCAGACCGACAGCGGGGCCAACCTACAATGAGCAGTTCTTC.

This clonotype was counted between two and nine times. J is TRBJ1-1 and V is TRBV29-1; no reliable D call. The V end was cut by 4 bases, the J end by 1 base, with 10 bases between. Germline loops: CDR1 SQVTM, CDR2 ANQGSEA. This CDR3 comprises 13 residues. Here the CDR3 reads CSVGGYKNTEAFF. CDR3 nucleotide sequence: TGCAGCGTTGGAGGGTACAAGAACACTGAAGCTTTCTTT.

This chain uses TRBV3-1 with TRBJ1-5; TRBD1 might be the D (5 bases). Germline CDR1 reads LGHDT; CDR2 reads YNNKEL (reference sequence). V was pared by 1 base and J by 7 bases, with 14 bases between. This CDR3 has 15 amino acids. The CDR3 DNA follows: TGTGCCAGCAGCCAAGGCTTCGGGGCCGGGCAGCCCCAGCATTTT. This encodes CASSQGFGAGQPQHF.

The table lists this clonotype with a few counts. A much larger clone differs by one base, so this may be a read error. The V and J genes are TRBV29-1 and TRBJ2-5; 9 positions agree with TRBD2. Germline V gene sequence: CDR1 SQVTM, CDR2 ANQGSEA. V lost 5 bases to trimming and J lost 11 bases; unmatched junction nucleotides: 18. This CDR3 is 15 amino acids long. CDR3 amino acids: CSVPPGLAITNEQYF. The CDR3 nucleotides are TGCAGCGTTCCACCGGGACTAGCAATAACTAATGAGCAGTACTTC.

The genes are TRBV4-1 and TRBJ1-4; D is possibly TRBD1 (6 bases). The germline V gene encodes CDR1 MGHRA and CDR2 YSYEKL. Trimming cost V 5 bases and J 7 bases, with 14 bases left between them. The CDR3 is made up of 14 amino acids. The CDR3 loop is CASSSRQGTEKLFF. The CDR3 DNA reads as TGCGCCAGCAGCTCCAGGCAGGGGACTGAAAAACTGTTTTTT.

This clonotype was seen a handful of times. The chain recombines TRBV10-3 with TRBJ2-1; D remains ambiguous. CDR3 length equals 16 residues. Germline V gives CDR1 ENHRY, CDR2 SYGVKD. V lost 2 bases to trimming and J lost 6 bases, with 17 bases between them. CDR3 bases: TGTGCCATCAGTGAGGGGCAGTCCCCATCTTCCAATGAGCAGTTCTTC. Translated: CAISEGQSPSSNEQFF.

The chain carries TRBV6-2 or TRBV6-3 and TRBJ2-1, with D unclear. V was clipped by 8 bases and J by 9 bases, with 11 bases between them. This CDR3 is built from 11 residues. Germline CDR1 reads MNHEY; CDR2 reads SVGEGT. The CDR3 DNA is TGTGCCAGCGAGAATAATCTTGAGCAGTTCTTC. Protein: CASENNLEQFF.